This TCR beta chain came from a study of T cell responses to AZD1222 COVID-19 vaccine. About this clone: Its target is unknown.

Assay used: immunoSEQ multiplex PCR; TCRdb lists only in-frame clones, some missing. The profile covers 95,000 to 150,000 clones, with around nine tenths appearing a single time and approximately 8.4% taken by the ten largest. The V and J ends lost 4 bases and 4 bases respectively, with 12 bases between them. CDR1 is SGDLS, CDR2 YYNGEE, per germline. The CDR3 length is 14 residues. General study points: The study sampled repertoires only after the peak T cell response. Mapped onto spike, vaccine-associated CD4 TCRs spanned it and were dominant at 160-218 and 743-854. Recipients of two AZD1222 doses showed rising Spike-specific TCR breadth and depth.

Material: peripheral blood, obtained on day 0 of AZD1222 vaccination. The V call is TRBV9, the J call TRBJ2-1, with a tentative D call TRBD2 (5 bases). This TCR derives from an adult in good health. The CDR3 protein is CASSPHPGYNEQFF. CDR3 DNA sequence: TGTGCCAGCAGCCCCCACCCGGGGTACAATGAGCAGTTCTTC.